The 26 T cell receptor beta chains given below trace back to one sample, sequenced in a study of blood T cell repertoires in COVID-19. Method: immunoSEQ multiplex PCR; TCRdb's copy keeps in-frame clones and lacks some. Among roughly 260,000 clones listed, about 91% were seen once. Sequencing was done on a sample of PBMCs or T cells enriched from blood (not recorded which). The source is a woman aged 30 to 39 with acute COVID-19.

In nucleotides, the CDR3 is TGCAGCGTTGATCGCCAGGGGGCGAATGAGCAGTTCTTC. Its protein product is CSVDRQGANEQFF. This rearrangement joins TRBV29-1 to TRBJ2-1; 8 bases fit TRBD1. The V gene end was trimmed by 3 bases and the J gene end by 7 bases; junction bases not matched to a gene: 5. Germline V gene lookup returns CDR1 SQVTM and CDR2 ANQGSEA. The CDR3 is 13 residues long.

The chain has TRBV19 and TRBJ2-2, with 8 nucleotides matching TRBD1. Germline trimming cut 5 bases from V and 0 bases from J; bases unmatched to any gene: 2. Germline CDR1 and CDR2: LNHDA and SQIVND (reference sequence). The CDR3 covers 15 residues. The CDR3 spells CASSPGQANTGELFF. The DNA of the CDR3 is TGTGCCAGTAGTCCGGGACAGGCGAACACCGGGGAGCTGTTTTTT. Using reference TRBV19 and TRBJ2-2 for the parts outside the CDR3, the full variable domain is DGGITQSPKYLFRKEGQNVTLSCEQNLNHDAMYWYRQDPGQGLRLIYYSQIVNDFQKGDIAEGYSVSREKKESFPLTVTSAQKNPTAFYLCASSPGQANTGELFFGEGSRLTVL.

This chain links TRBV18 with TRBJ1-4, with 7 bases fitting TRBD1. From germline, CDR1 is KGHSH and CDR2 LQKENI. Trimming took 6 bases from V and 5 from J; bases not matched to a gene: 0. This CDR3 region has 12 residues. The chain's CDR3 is CASSGQNEKLFF. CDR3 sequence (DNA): TGTGCCAGCTCGGGACAGAATGAAAAACTGTTTTTT.

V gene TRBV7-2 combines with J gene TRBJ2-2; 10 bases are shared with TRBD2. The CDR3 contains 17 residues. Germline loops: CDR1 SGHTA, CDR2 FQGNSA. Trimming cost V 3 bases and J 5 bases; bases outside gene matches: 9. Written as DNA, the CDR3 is TGTGCCAGCAGCTTTTCTAGCGGGGGTATCAGGACCGGGGAGCTGTTTTTT. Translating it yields CASSFSSGGIRTGELFF.

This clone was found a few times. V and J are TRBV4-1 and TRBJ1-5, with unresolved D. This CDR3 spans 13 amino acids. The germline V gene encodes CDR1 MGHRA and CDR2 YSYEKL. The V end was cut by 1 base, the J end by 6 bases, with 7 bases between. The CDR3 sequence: CASSQGRGQPQHF. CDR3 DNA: TGCGCCAGCAGCCAAGGTCGCGGTCAGCCCCAGCATTTT.

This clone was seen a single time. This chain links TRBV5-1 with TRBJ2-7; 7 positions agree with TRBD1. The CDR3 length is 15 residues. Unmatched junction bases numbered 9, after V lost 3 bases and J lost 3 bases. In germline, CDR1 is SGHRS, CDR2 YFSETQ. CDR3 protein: CASSWGQSADYEQYF. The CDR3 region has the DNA TGCGCCAGCAGCTGGGGACAGTCCGCGGACTACGAGCAGTACTTC.

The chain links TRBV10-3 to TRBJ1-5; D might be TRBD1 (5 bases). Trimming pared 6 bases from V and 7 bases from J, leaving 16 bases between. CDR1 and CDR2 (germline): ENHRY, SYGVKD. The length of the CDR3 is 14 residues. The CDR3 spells CAIRAGTRGQPQHF. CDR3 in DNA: TGTGCCATCAGAGCCGGGACGCGGGGACAGCCCCAGCATTTT.

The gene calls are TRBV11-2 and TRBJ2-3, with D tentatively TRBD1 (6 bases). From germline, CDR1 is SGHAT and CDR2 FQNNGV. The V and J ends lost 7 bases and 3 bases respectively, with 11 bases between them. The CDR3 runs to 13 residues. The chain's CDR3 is CASTHRVTDTQYF. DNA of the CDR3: TGTGCCAGCACCCACAGGGTTACAGATACGCAGTATTTT.

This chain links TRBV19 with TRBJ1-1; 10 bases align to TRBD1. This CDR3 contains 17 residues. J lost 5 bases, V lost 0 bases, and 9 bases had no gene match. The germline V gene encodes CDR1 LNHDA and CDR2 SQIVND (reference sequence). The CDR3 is CASSIDLYGTGATEAFF. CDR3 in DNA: TGTGCCAGTAGTATAGATCTATATGGGACAGGGGCTACTGAAGCTTTCTTT.

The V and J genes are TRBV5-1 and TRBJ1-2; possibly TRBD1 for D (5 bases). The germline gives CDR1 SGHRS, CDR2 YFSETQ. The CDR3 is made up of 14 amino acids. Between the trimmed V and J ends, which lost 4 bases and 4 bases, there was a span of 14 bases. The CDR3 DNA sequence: TGCGCCAGCAGCGACAGATCAGAGTTCTATGGCTACACCTTC. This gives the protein CASSDRSEFYGYTF.

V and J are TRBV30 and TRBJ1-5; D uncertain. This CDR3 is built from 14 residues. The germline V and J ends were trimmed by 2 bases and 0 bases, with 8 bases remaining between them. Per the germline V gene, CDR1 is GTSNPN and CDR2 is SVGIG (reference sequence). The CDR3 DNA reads TGTGCCTGGAGTCCGGGGAATAGCAATCAGCCCCAGCATTTT. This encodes CAWSPGNSNQPQHF.

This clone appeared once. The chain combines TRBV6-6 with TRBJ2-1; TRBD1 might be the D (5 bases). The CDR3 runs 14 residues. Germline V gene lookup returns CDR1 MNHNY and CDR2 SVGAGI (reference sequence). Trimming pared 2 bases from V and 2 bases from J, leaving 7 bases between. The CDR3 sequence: CASSYVRAYNEQFF. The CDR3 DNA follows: TGTGCCAGCAGTTACGTCAGGGCCTACAATGAGCAGTTCTTC.

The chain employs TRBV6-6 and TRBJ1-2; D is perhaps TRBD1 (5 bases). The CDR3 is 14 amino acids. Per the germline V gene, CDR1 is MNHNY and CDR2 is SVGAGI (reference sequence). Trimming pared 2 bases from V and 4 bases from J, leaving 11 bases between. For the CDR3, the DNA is TGTGCCAGCAGTTACCTCGTCGACAGCTATGGCTACACCTTC. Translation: CASSYLVDSYGYTF.

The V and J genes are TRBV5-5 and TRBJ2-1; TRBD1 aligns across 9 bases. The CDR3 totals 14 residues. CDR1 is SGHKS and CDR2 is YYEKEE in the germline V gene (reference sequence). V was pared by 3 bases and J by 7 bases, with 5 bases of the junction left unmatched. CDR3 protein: CASSSQGARNEQFF. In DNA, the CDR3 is TGTGCCAGCAGCTCACAGGGGGCTAGAAATGAGCAGTTCTTC.

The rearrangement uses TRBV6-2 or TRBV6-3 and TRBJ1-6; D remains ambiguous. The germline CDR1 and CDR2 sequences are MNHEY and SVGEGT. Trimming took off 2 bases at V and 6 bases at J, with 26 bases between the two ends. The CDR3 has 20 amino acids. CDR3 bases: TGTGCCAGCAGTTACACAACGAGGGATCGGTCCAGGAGGCTTAATTCACCCCTCCACTTT. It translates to CASSYTTRDRSRRLNSPLHF.

The CDR3 nucleotides are TGTGCCAGCAGCCAATCTCCGGAAAGGAGTCAGCCCCAGCATTTT. Its protein is CASSQSPERSQPQHF. V is TRBV16 and J is TRBJ1-5; D uncertain. The germline V and J ends were trimmed by 0 bases and 6 bases, with 12 bases remaining between them. This CDR3 is 15 amino acids long. CDR1 KGHSY and CDR2 FQNENV come from the germline V gene.

CDR3 residues: CASSLIRVETQYF. CDR3 coding DNA: TGTGCCAGCAGCTTAATCAGGGTTGAGACCCAGTACTTC. The chain is built from TRBV7-2 and TRBJ2-5; D possibly corresponds to TRBD1 (5 bases). Germline V CDR1 and CDR2: SGHTA, FQGNSA. CDR3 size: 13 residues. Between the trimmed V and J ends, which lost 2 bases and 5 bases, there was a span of 9 bases.

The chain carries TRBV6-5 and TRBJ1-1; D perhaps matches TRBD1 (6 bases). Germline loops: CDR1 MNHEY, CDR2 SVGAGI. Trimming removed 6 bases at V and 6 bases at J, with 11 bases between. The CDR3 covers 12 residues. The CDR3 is CASRGAAAEAFF. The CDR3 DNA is TGTGCCAGCAGGGGGGCAGCGGCTGAAGCTTTCTTT.

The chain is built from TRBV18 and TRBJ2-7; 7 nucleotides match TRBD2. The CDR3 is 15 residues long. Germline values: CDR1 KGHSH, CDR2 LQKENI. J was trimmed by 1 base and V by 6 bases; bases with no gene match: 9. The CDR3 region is CASSHLRGRSYEQYF. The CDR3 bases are TGTGCCAGCTCCCACCTGCGGGGGAGGTCCTACGAGCAGTACTTC. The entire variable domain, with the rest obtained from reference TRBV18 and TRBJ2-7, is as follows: NAGVMQNPRHLVRRRGQEARLRCSPMKGHSHVYWYRQLPEEGLKFMVYLQKENIIDESGMPKERFSAEFPKEGPSILRIQQVVRGDSAAYFCASSHLRGRSYEQYFGPGTRLTVT.

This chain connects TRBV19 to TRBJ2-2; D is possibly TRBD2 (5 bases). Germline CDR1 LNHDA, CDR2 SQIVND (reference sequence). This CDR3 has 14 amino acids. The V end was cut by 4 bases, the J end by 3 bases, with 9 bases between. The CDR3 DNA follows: TGTGCCAGTAGTAAAGGACTCGACACCGGGGAGCTGTTTTTT. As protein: CASSKGLDTGELFF.

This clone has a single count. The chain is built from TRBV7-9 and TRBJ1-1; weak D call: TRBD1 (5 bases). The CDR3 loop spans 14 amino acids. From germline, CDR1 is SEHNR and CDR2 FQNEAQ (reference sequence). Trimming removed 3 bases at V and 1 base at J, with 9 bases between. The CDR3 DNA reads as TGTGCCAGCAGCTTGGCAGGGAAGAACACTGAAGCTTTCTTT. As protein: CASSLAGKNTEAFF.

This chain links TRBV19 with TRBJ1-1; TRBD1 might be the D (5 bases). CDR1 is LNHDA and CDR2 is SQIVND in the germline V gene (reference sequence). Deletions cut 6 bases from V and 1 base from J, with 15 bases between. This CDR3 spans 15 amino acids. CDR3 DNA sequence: TGTGCCAGTAGAATCCCAGACAGACCGAACACTGAAGCTTTCTTT. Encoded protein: CASRIPDRPNTEAFF.

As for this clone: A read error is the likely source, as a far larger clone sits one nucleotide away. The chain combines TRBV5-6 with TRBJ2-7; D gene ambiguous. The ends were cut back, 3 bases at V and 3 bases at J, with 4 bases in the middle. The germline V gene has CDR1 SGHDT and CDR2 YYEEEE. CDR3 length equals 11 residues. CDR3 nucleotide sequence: TGTGCCAGCAGCTCCCACTACGAGCAGTACTTC. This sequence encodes CASSSHYEQYF.

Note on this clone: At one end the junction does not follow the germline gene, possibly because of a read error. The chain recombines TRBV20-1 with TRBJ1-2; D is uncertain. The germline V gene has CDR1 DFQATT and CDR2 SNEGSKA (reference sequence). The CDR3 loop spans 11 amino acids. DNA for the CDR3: TGCAGTGCTAGAGGGGGAGGTGGGTTTGACTTC. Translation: CSARGGGGFDF.

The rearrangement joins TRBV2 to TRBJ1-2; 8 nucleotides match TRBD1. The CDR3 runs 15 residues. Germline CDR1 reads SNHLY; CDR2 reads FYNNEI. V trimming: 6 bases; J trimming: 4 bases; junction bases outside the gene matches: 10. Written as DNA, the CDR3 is TGTGCCAGCAGCGGGACCGGGACAGGCAGCTATGGCTACACCTTC. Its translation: CASSGTGTGSYGYTF. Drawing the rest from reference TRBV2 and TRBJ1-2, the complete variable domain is EPEVTQTPSHQVTQMGQEVILRCVPISNHLYFYWYRQILGQKVEFLVSFYNNEISEKSEIFDDQFSVERPDGSNFTLKIRSTKLEDSAMYFCASSGTGTGSYGYTFGSGTRLTVV.

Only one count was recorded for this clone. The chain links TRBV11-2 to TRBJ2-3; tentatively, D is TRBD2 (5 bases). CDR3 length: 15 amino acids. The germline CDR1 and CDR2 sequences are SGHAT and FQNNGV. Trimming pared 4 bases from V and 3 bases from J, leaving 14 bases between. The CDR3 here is CASSSLRTGTDTQYF. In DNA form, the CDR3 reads TGTGCCAGCAGCTCCCTGCGGACGGGGACAGATACGCAGTATTTT.